This TCR beta chain originates from a study of CD8+CD57+ T cells in acquired aplastic anemia (dated by TCRdb to between 2017 and 2018). For the wider study: DNA extracted from sorted CD4+ and CD8+ cells had a mean of around 3 ug, with a range of about 0.18 to 27.4 ug. Mean read counts for healthy donor samples were around 10 million for CD4+ cells and roughly 12 million for CD8+ cells. What the study reported, not specific to this receptor: Although roughly 30 CD8+ CDR3 sequences were shared by patients and controls, these sequences appeared highly expressed in patients and within the immunodominant clones of patients. Between patients and healthy controls, no significant difference in CD8+ Simpson's diversity was found (P=0.060).

Genomic DNA served as template for TCR beta VDJ combination and CDR3 sequence profiling. TCR repertoire sequencing was run on an Illumina HiSeq 2000. Concerning the study's data processing: TRBV/TRBJ rearrangement plots, CDR3 size and DJ length profiles, and Simpson's diversity index were used to assess repertoires. The most abundant DNA sequence in the deep sequencing data was taken as the immunodominant clone. CDR3 amino acid sequences were checked for sharing across subjects and were also compared against the VDJdb database and published repertoires. TCRdb reran the public reads through fastp at Q25 and MiXCR, keeping productive beta chains. Entries that share a CDR3 protein sequence are merged under the most common genes and DNA. The V and J calls were not made by the authors but by TCRdb's processing. The sample records over 40,000 distinct CDR3 sequences, around 70% of which are singletons. Around a third of the sample comes from the top ten.

The CDR1 and CDR2 encoded by the germline V gene are SGHTA and FQGNSA. V is shortened by 5 bases, J by 5 bases, and the region joining them spans 10 bases. The CDR3 spans 13 residues, from the cysteine through the phenylalanine. The DNA shown is the 39-base CDR3, in frame from base 1. The study deep-sequenced TCR repertoires of sorted CD4+ and CD8+ blood T cells from severe aplastic anemia patients and healthy subjects. Ficoll-Paque density gradient centrifugation was used to isolate peripheral blood mononuclear cells. CD4+ and CD8+ T cells were sorted by FACS or magnetic beads before DNA extraction. As to this clonotype: The clone's antigen remains unknown. It has no much larger one-base neighbor in the sample; base qualities were not kept.

This TCR came from a human donor in good health, serving as a control. Sequenced: sorted CD4+, CD8+, or CD8+CD57+ T cells (not recorded which) from PBMCs. The chain joins TRBV7-2 to TRBJ1-5; the D gene is not confidently resolved. The CDR3 region reads CASSPLGDQPQHF. The bases read TGTGCCAGCAGCCCTCTGGGTGATCAGCCCCAGCATTTT. The CDR3, completed at both ends by the reference TRBV7-2 and TRBJ1-5 genes, gives the full variable domain GAGVSQSPSNKVTEKGKDVELRCDPISGHTALYWYRQSLGQGLEFLIYFQGNSAPDKSGLPSDRFSAERTGGSVSTLTIQRTQQEDSAVYLCASSPLGDQPQHFGDGTRLSIL.